The next 8 T cell receptor beta chains were all read from a single sample in a study of shared clonotypes between healthy human individuals (dated by TCRdb to 2020 to 2022). Library preparation employed the immunoSEQ multiplex PCR assay. The source is immuneACCESS, and TCRdb retained only in-frame sequences with V and J called. Part of the clones is not carried over; for the studies checked, unresolved V genes explain less than half of this, and the remainder is unexplained. This sample comprises over 2 million clones, 85% to 95% of them detected only once. The top ten clones comprise 0.1% to 0.15% of the sample. The sequenced material came from naive CD4+ T cells sorted from blood. Sample cell subset or site, as interpreted from the label and publication: CD45RA+ positively selected. The receptors shown here come from a man younger than 35 in good health.

The V call is TRBV28, the J call TRBJ1-6; no clear D gene. Germline V CDR1 and CDR2: MDHEN, SYDVKM. The CDR3 runs to 13 residues. V lost 8 bases, J lost 5 bases, and 10 bases lay in between. The CDR3 sequence: CASVLRDNSPLHF. The CDR3 DNA is TGTGCCAGCGTTCTGCGGGATAATTCACCCCTCCACTTT.

This chain connects TRBV5-6 to TRBJ2-5, with TRBD2 matching over 12 bases. CDR1 is SGHDT and CDR2 is YYEEEE in the germline V gene. The CDR3 is 17 residues long. The V and J ends lost 2 bases and 3 bases, in that order; junction bases with no gene match: 8. The CDR3: CASSFILTSGGEETQYF. The CDR3, as DNA: TGTGCCAGCAGCTTTATCTTGACTAGCGGGGGAGAAGAGACCCAGTACTTC.

This clone was observed a single time. The identical CDR3 is also encoded by other nucleotide sequences in the sample. The chain joins TRBV5-1 to TRBJ2-5, with D hard to call. The germline V and J ends were trimmed by 2 bases and 2 bases, with 4 bases remaining between them. CDR3 size: 12 residues. CDR1 is SGHRS, CDR2 YFSETQ, per germline. CDR3: CASSLGQETQYF. As DNA, the CDR3 is TGCGCCAGCAGCTTAGGTCAAGAGACCCAGTACTTC.

This sequence joins TRBV5-6 and TRBJ2-2, with D hard to call. The CDR3 is 14 amino acids. Trimming pared 4 bases from V and 4 bases from J, leaving 11 bases between. CDR1 and CDR2 (germline): SGHDT, YYEEEE. The CDR3 sequence: CASSRQYSTGELFF. The DNA of the CDR3 is TGTGCCAGCAGCCGCCAGTACAGCACCGGGGAGCTGTTTTTT.

The rearrangement links TRBV4-1 to TRBJ1-4; D not certain. V lost 0 bases, J lost 8 bases, and 16 bases lay in between. The CDR3 loop spans 16 amino acids. CDR1 MGHRA and CDR2 YSYEKL come from the germline V gene. The DNA for the CDR3 is TGCGCCAGCAGCCAAGATTTCACTGGGCCAAACGAAAAACTGTTTTTT. This translates into CASSQDFTGPNEKLFF.

V and J are TRBV2 and TRBJ2-4, with D possibly being TRBD2 (6 bases). Germline CDR1 SNHLY, CDR2 FYNNEI. Trimming took off 7 bases at V and 1 base at J, with 11 bases between the two ends. The CDR3 consists of 14 residues. CDR3 region: CASTGGIAKNIQYF. The CDR3 DNA reads TGTGCCAGCACCGGGGGAATTGCCAAAAACATTCAGTACTTC.

This sequence joins TRBV6-5 and TRBJ2-7; D unclear. The V and J ends lost 2 bases and 2 bases respectively, with 16 bases between them. Germline values: CDR1 MNHEY, CDR2 SVGAGI. The CDR3 contains 16 residues. The chain's CDR3 is CASSYGTPGTAYEQYF. The CDR3 bases are TGTGCCAGCAGTTACGGTACACCCGGAACCGCCTACGAGCAGTACTTC.

The chain uses TRBV10-3 and TRBJ2-1, with D perhaps TRBD1 (5 bases). V was cut by 2 bases and J by 6 bases, with 14 bases left in between. The CDR3 runs 15 residues. Germline V lookup: CDR1 ENHRY, CDR2 SYGVKD. CDR3 residues: CAISERQGTINEQFF. CDR3 sequence (DNA): TGTGCCATCAGTGAGAGGCAGGGCACAATCAATGAGCAGTTCTTC.